This T cell receptor (beta chain) was captured by sequencing in a study of OX40 agonist ivuxolimab in advanced cancers. For the study at large: Prior therapy, whether anti-PD-1, anti-PD-L1 or anti-CTLA-4, was allowed, and 40% had some. General study points: Some nonresponders likewise displayed low normalized T-cell clonal expansion.

The table came from immunoSEQ multiplex PCR; TCRdb's copy has only in-frame clones and leaves some out. The table shows 40,000 to 60,000 clones, with roughly 81% occurring only once. Germline V gene lookup returns CDR1 LNHDA and CDR2 SQIVND (reference sequence). The CDR3 sequence is 14 residues long. The V gene lost 10 bases and the J gene lost 7 bases, with 19 bases spanning the gap. As concerns this clone: Its antigen is as yet unknown.

The sample consisted of CD4+ or CD8+ T cells sorted from blood, taken in a trial of the OX40 agonist ivuxolimab. The rearrangement uses TRBV19 and TRBJ2-2; D remains ambiguous. The receptor comes from an adult with an advanced solid tumor such as melanoma, head and neck, liver or kidney cancer. The CDR3 region is CATLSPGTYGELFF. The CDR3 DNA reads as TGTGCCACCCTTTCCCCCGGTACTTACGGGGAGCTGTTTTTT.